One and the same sample provided the 12 T cell receptor beta chains below, sequenced in a study of cytotoxic CD8 clonotypes in ibrutinib-treated CLL. The protocol was immunoSEQ multiplex PCR, while the TCRdb copy is restricted to in-frame clones and leaves out a portion. Among around 97,000 clones listed, about 78% were seen once. Material: PBMCs, obtained after 12 months of ibrutinib treatment. Every receptor here comes from a human donor with chronic lymphocytic leukemia.

This clone was recorded many times. The chain joins TRBV7-2 to TRBJ1-1, with D tentatively TRBD1 (5 bases). The CDR3 is 15 amino acids. Between the trimmed V and J ends, which lost 4 bases and 0 bases, there was a span of 12 bases. CDR1 is SGHTA, CDR2 FQGNSA, per germline. The CDR3 sequence is CASSWEKGLNTEAFF. The CDR3 nucleotides read TGTGCCAGCAGCTGGGAGAAGGGACTGAACACTGAAGCTTTCTTT.

The chain uses TRBV5-1 and TRBJ2-3; 16 nucleotides align to TRBD2. The CDR3 loop spans 17 amino acids. The germline gives CDR1 SGHRS, CDR2 YFSETQ. Trimming removed 4 bases from V and 2 bases from J; junction bases left unmatched: 4. The chain's CDR3 is CASSPGLAGGYTDTQYF. CDR3 nucleotides: TGCGCCAGCAGCCCGGGACTAGCGGGGGGGTACACAGATACGCAGTATTTT.

This sequence joins TRBV11-3 and TRBJ2-1, with TRBD2 as a possible D gene (5 bases). The germline V gene has CDR1 SGHNT and CDR2 YENEEA. The V and J ends lost 3 bases and 8 bases respectively, with 17 bases between them. The CDR3 runs to 15 residues. The CDR3 DNA reads as TGTGCCAGCAGCTTCGACCTCCGGGGTGACGATGAGCAGTTCTTC. Translating gives CASSFDLRGDDEQFF.

The V call is TRBV6-6, the J call TRBJ2-7; 9 bases match TRBD1. Germline-derived CDR1 and CDR2 are MNHNY and SVGAGI (reference sequence). After removal of 9 bases from V and 2 bases from J, the junction contained 5 bases not matched to a gene. The CDR3 loop spans 13 amino acids. The CDR3 reads CASGRTGAYEQYF. The CDR3 coding sequence is TGTGCCAGTGGAAGGACAGGGGCCTACGAGCAGTACTTC.

The J gene is TRBJ1-3, the V gene TRBV6-5, with a weak D call TRBD1 (5 bases). The germline gives CDR1 MNHEY, CDR2 SVGAGI. The CDR3 sequence is 14 residues long. V was trimmed by 0 bases and J by 9 bases, leaving 12 bases between them. The CDR3 DNA sequence: TGTGCCAGCAGTTACTCGGGGCTCAAGGGCACCATATATTTT. Amino acids: CASSYSGLKGTIYF.

V gene TRBV6-4 combines with J gene TRBJ1-2; D may be TRBD1 (5 bases). This CDR3 comprises 14 residues. Germline V gene sequence: CDR1 MRHNA, CDR2 SNTAGT. V lost 8 bases to trimming and J lost 3 bases, with 16 bases between them. In nucleotides, the CDR3 is TGTGCCAGCCTGGAGAGTCAGGGAGACTATGGCTACACCTTC. Translating gives CASLESQGDYGYTF.

This chain links TRBV7-9 with TRBJ1-1; D remains ambiguous. V shed 5 bases and J shed 3 bases, with 7 bases lying between them. CDR1 SEHNR and CDR2 FQNEAQ come from the germline V gene (reference sequence). CDR3 length equals 12 residues. The CDR3 DNA is TGTGCCAGCAGCCTAGAACACACTGAAGCTTTCTTT. This translates into CASSLEHTEAFF.

This clone was picked up a small number of times. Other DNA sequences of this sample code for an identical CDR3. The chain has TRBV18 and TRBJ2-7, with D hard to call. The CDR3 is 11 amino acids. Germline V gene data show CDR1 as KGHSH and CDR2 as LQKENI. V lost 2 bases, J lost 6 bases, and 5 bases lay in between. The CDR3 spells CASSPDREQYF. The CDR3 nucleotides read TGTGCCAGCTCACCAGATCGCGAGCAGTACTTC.

About this clone: The sample has other DNA sequences that encode this CDR3 too. The V and J genes are TRBV10-3 and TRBJ1-5; D is unresolved. Germline V lookup: CDR1 ENHRY, CDR2 SYGVKD. The CDR3 covers 13 residues. V was pared by 0 bases and J by 2 bases, with 2 bases between. The CDR3 reads CAISESGNQPQHF. CDR3 sequence (DNA): TGTGCCATCAGTGAGTCTGGCAATCAGCCCCAGCATTTT.

This chain joins TRBV30 and TRBJ2-1; 11 nucleotides align to TRBD2. The V gene end was trimmed by 5 bases and the J gene end by 5 bases; junction bases not matched to a gene: 8. The CDR3 has 15 residues. Looked up from germline, CDR1 is GTSNPN and CDR2 is SVGIG (reference sequence). CDR3 DNA: TGTGCCTGGGCCTTGGCTAGCGGGGGGAACAATGAGCAGTTCTTC. Protein sequence: CAWALASGGNNEQFF.

The chain has TRBV18 and TRBJ2-7; D unresolved. Germline V lookup: CDR1 KGHSH, CDR2 LQKENI. The CDR3 contains 14 residues. V lost 6 bases, J lost 0 bases, and 12 bases lay in between. CDR3 nucleotides: TGTGCCAGCTCCCTCAATCCGAGCTCCTACGAGCAGTACTTC. It codes for CASSLNPSSYEQYF.

This chain uses TRBV5-1 with TRBJ1-6; D is unclear. Per germline, CDR1 SGHRS and CDR2 YFSETQ. The CDR3 is 16 residues long. Trimming left V 3 bases short and J 3 bases short, with 13 bases between. The CDR3 sequence: CASSSLGEGYNSPLHF. The CDR3 DNA sequence: TGCGCCAGCAGCTCGCTCGGGGAGGGCTATAATTCACCCCTCCACTTT.